Each of the 9 T cell receptor beta chains below was sequenced from the same sample in a study of cytomegalovirus exposure and HLA in healthy donors. A multiplex PCR was run with 60 Vbeta primers and 13 Jbeta primers. Assay used: immunoSEQ multiplex PCR; TCRdb lists only in-frame clones, some missing. The repertoire has around 200,000 clones, about three quarters of them found once; the top ten carry around 1.8%. Sample: PBMCs. The receptors here all came from a man aged 18 to 29 in good health and CMV-seronegative.

The chain employs TRBV28 and TRBJ1-6; the D gene is possibly TRBD1 (5 bases). Trimming removed 2 bases at V and 7 bases at J, with 9 bases between. The CDR3 runs to 14 residues. Germline loops: CDR1 MDHEN, CDR2 SYDVKM. CDR3 sequence (DNA): TGTGCCAGCAGTTTAAGGGGAAGAAATTCACCCCTCCACTTT. Translation gives CASSLRGRNSPLHF.

V is TRBV28 and J is TRBJ2-6, with D uncertain. The ends were cut back, 3 bases at V and 1 base at J, with 4 bases in the middle. CDR3 length: 14 amino acids. Germline CDR1 reads MDHEN; CDR2 reads SYDVKM. CDR3 amino acids: CASSLSSGANVLTF. In nucleotides, the CDR3 is TGTGCCAGCAGTTTGTCTTCTGGGGCCAACGTCCTGACTTTC.

This chain uses TRBV19 with TRBJ1-2; D unclear. CDR1 and CDR2 (germline): LNHDA, SQIVND (reference sequence). The CDR3 covers 12 residues. V was trimmed by 5 bases and J by 4 bases, leaving 8 bases between them. CDR3 region: CASSSLLYGYTF. In DNA form, the CDR3 reads TGTGCCAGTAGTTCCCTTCTCTATGGCTACACCTTC.

On this clone: A read error may account for a junction end that differs from germline. The genes are TRBV30 and TRBJ1-3; D is uncertain. The CDR3 extends over 11 amino acids. Per the germline V gene, CDR1 is GTSNPN and CDR2 is SVGIG (reference sequence). This CDR3 is CACEHGSRVCF. The CDR3 region has the DNA TGTGCCTGCGAACACGGCTCCCGGGTTTGTTTT.

This clone has only one observation. The V gene is TRBV5-5, the J gene TRBJ2-2; 7 bases agree with TRBD2. There are 17 residues in the CDR3. The V gene's germline CDR1 is SGHKS and CDR2 YYEKEE (reference sequence). Trimming removed 4 bases from V and 1 base from J; junction bases left unmatched: 10. The CDR3 reads CASSAGWGGGNTGELFF. CDR3 DNA sequence: TGTGCCAGCAGCGCCGGATGGGGGGGAGGGAACACCGGGGAGCTGTTTTTT.

This clone has only one observation. V gene TRBV2 combines with J gene TRBJ2-1; weak D call: TRBD2 (6 bases). The germline gives CDR1 SNHLY, CDR2 FYNNEI. V was trimmed by 1 base and J by 16 bases, leaving 11 bases between them. The CDR3 has 11 residues. The CDR3 DNA is TGTGCCAGCAGTGAAGGGACTATTTTTTTCTTC. The encoded protein is CASSEGTIFFF.

This clone was observed a handful of times. The V and J genes are TRBV5-1 and TRBJ2-7, with 7 bases fitting TRBD2. V was clipped by 4 bases and J by 6 bases; unmatched bases: 7. CDR1 and CDR2 (germline): SGHRS, YFSETQ. The CDR3 sequence is 13 residues long. The CDR3 region has the DNA TGCGCCAGCAGCCCGGGGGAGGGGCCCGAGCAGTACTTC. Amino acid sequence: CASSPGEGPEQYF.

This chain connects TRBV28 to TRBJ1-5; 9 nucleotides align to TRBD1. J lost 6 bases, V lost 5 bases, and 8 bases had no gene match. The CDR3 has 15 residues. Looked up from germline, CDR1 is MDHEN and CDR2 is SYDVKM. The CDR3 loop reads CASSPADRGSQPQHF. DNA for the CDR3: TGTGCCAGCAGTCCAGCCGACAGGGGGAGTCAGCCCCAGCATTTT.

In its sample, this clone was seen once. The V and J genes are TRBV29-1 and TRBJ1-4; 7 bases align to TRBD1. Germline V gene lookup returns CDR1 SQVTM and CDR2 ANQGSEA. Losses at the gene ends were 4 bases for V and 8 bases for J; bases not matched to a gene: 10. The CDR3 is 14 amino acids. This chain's CDR3 is CSVGAGQGGEKLFF. CDR3 bases: TGCAGCGTTGGGGCTGGGCAGGGGGGCGAAAAACTGTTTTTT.